The sample holds one count of the clone carrying this T cell receptor beta chain. Each donor's blood draw was roughly 10 milliliters of peripheral blood. Then a second PCR, running about 7 to 11 cycles, was carried out with a sample-barcoded 5' primer and a J-beta primer mix. TCRdb re-called the 5' RACE reads with MiXCR, one entry per CDR3 protein. There are hundreds of thousands of distinct CDR3 sequences in the sample; about a quarter occur only once, and about 2.9% lies in the top ten. The data stem from a study of blood T cells in healthy people across ages. Between the trimmed V and J ends, which lost 3 bases and 4 bases, there was a span of 10 bases. The CDR3 loop spans 15 amino acids. Germline V gene lookup returns CDR1 KGHSY and CDR2 FQNENV. The same data also went into a second study, on T cells of mothers and their children.

The V call is TRBV16, the J call TRBJ2-6, with D perhaps TRBD2 (5 bases). This TCR was sampled from a boy younger than 18 in good health. The sequencing input was blood. CDR3 region: CASSQKSGGANVLTF. CDR3 DNA: TGTGCCAGCAGCCAGAAATCGGGGGGGGCCAACGTCCTGACTTTC.